Following are 27 T cell receptor beta chains from one sample sequenced in a study of vaccination and CD4 T cells after COVID-19. The antigens of these receptors remain unknown. Oncomine TCR Beta short-read sequencing was applied to DNA from cultured CD4+ T cells. TCRdb called the PCR reads again in MiXCR, with one record for every CDR3 protein. The sample has 10,000 to 12,000 distinct CDR3 sequences, approximately 53% seen once. Described treatment: approximately 11-day PBMC culture with coronavirus spike peptide pools or control peptides (ViraFEST assay). The sequenced sample consisted of CD4+ T cells from blood, cultured in vitro. Receptors originate from a human donor who had recovered from COVID-19.

The J gene is TRBJ2-1, the V gene TRBV7-8; D call uncertain. Deletions cut 1 base from V and 12 bases from J, with 13 bases between. The CDR3 totals 13 residues. From germline, CDR1 is SGHVS and CDR2 FQNEAQ. CDR3 residues: CASSLGKVGLQFF. The CDR3 nucleotides are TGTGCCAGCAGCTTAGGAAAGGTGGGTTTGCAGTTCTTC.

This rearrangement joins TRBV5-4 to TRBJ2-5; no reliable D call. Per germline, CDR1 SGHNT and CDR2 YYREEE (reference sequence). Trimming cost V 0 bases and J 5 bases, with 11 bases left between them. The CDR3 consists of 14 residues. The CDR3: CASSLADLMETQYF. In DNA, the CDR3 is TGTGCCAGCAGCTTGGCCGATCTGATGGAGACCCAGTACTTC.

The chain couples TRBV4-1 to TRBJ2-6; perhaps TRBD2 as D (5 bases). The germline V gene encodes CDR1 MGHRA and CDR2 YSYEKL. Trimming shortened V by 0 bases and J by 4 bases, and 10 bases separated the two germline ends. The length of the CDR3 is 16 residues. This CDR3 reads CASSQDRGTGANVLTF. The CDR3 nucleotides read TGCGCCAGCAGCCAAGATCGGGGTACCGGGGCCAACGTCCTGACTTTC.

J is TRBJ2-5 and V is TRBV4-1; TRBD1 is a possible D gene (5 bases). The CDR3 spans 15 residues. From germline, CDR1 is MGHRA and CDR2 YSYEKL. Trimming took off 0 bases at V and 4 bases at J, with 12 bases between the two ends. The CDR3, as DNA: TGCGCCAGCAGCCAAGATGGGGTGGGGCGAGAGACCCAGTACTTC. Protein product: CASSQDGVGRETQYF.

The chain employs TRBV7-9 and TRBJ2-5; TRBD2 matches 8 bases. This CDR3 has 13 amino acids. V lost 3 bases and J lost 5; bases outside the gene matches: 2. Germline loops: CDR1 SEHNR, CDR2 FQNEAQ (reference sequence). The CDR3: CASSFRGGETQYF. The CDR3 nucleotides read TGTGCCAGCAGCTTTCGGGGGGGGGAGACCCAGTACTTC.

The chain has TRBV6-1 and TRBJ2-3; TRBD1 matches at 8 bases. This CDR3 has 15 residues. Trimming cost V 4 bases and J 2 bases; bases outside gene matches: 5. Germline values: CDR1 MNHNS, CDR2 SASEGT. CDR3 amino acids: CASSGGTGHTDTQYF. CDR3 DNA sequence: TGTGCCAGCAGTGGGGGGACAGGTCACACAGATACGCAGTATTTT.

This sequence joins TRBV12-3 or TRBV12-4 and TRBJ2-3; D is perhaps TRBD2 (6 bases). The V and J ends lost 4 bases and 4 bases respectively, with 9 bases between them. The CDR3 covers 13 residues. This CDR3 reads CASSSRESDTQYF. CDR3 bases: TGTGCCAGCAGTTCCCGGGAGTCAGATACGCAGTATTTT.

The chain employs TRBV5-4 and TRBJ1-3, with 9 positions matching TRBD1. CDR3 length equals 15 residues. The V and J ends lost 4 bases and 2 bases, in that order; junction bases with no gene match: 4. CDR1 is SGHNT and CDR2 is YYREEE in the germline V gene (reference sequence). CDR3 in amino acids: CASSVRTGAGNTIYF. The CDR3 region has the DNA TGTGCCAGCAGCGTGCGGACAGGGGCTGGAAACACCATATATTTT.

In this sample, this clonotype turned up a few times. This chain joins TRBV20-1 and TRBJ2-1; 10 bases are shared with TRBD2. Germline CDR1 DFQATT, CDR2 SNEGSKA (reference sequence). The CDR3 has 14 amino acids. V shed 6 bases, J shed 7 bases, and the junction held 9 bases outside the gene matches. The CDR3 reads CSASSGRARNEQFF. CDR3 nucleotide sequence: TGCAGTGCGTCTAGCGGGAGAGCGAGGAATGAGCAGTTCTTC.

This clonotype was seen more than once but under ten times. The gene calls are TRBV20-1 and TRBJ2-5; 7 bases agree with TRBD1. CDR1 is DFQATT, CDR2 SNEGSKA, per germline (reference sequence). Trimming took 6 bases from V and 4 from J; bases not matched to a gene: 8. The CDR3 spans 13 residues. As DNA, the CDR3 is TGCAGTGCCCCTGTGACAGGGACAGAGACCCAGTACTTC. It encodes CSAPVTGTETQYF.

In its sample, this clonotype was seen a few times. The V and J genes are TRBV7-8 and TRBJ2-3, with D maybe TRBD2 (6 bases). Trimming removed 1 base at V and 3 bases at J, with 11 bases between. Looked up from germline, CDR1 is SGHVS and CDR2 is FQNEAQ. The CDR3 length is 15 residues. The CDR3 sequence: CASSLDGSWTDTQYF. The CDR3 nucleotides read TGTGCCAGCAGCTTAGACGGGAGTTGGACAGATACGCAGTATTTT. Filled out from reference TRBV7-8 and TRBJ2-3, the complete variable domain reads GAGVSQSPRYKVAKRGQDVALRCDPISGHVSLFWYQQALGQGPEFLTYFQNEAQLDKSGLPSDRFFAERPEGSVSTLKIQRTQQEDSAVYLCASSLDGSWTDTQYFGPGTRLTVL.

The chain is built from TRBV28 and TRBJ2-2, with TRBD1 matching 7 bases. Losses at the gene ends were 1 base for V and 4 bases for J; bases not matched to a gene: 0. This CDR3 is built from 14 residues. CDR1 MDHEN and CDR2 SYDVKM come from the germline V gene. CDR3 DNA: TGTGCCAGCAGTTTATACAGGGGCACCGGGGAGCTGTTTTTT. Protein: CASSLYRGTGELFF.

This clonotype occurred a few times. V and J are TRBV7-9 and TRBJ2-7; unclear D gene. The CDR3 loop spans 16 amino acids. The V and J ends lost 0 bases and 3 bases respectively, with 15 bases between them. Germline CDR1 reads SEHNR; CDR2 reads FQNEAQ (reference sequence). CDR3 sequence: CASSLALSGWDYEQYF. For the CDR3, the DNA is TGTGCCAGCAGCTTAGCGCTCAGTGGTTGGGACTACGAGCAGTACTTC.

The chain is built from TRBV6-1 and TRBJ2-1; 10 bases map to TRBD1. Germline V gives CDR1 MNHNS, CDR2 SASEGT. The CDR3 sequence is 13 residues long. V lost 6 bases and J lost 10; bases outside the gene matches: 6. The CDR3 sequence: CASSDRGHDEQFF. CDR3 nucleotides: TGTGCCAGCAGCGACAGGGGGCACGACGAGCAGTTCTTC.

The genes are TRBV20-1 and TRBJ2-1, with 12 nucleotides matching TRBD2. Per the germline V gene, CDR1 is DFQATT and CDR2 is SNEGSKA (reference sequence). V shed 6 bases and J 6 bases; nucleotides not matched to a gene: 15. The CDR3 covers 17 residues. The CDR3 spells CSAKIGALAGGGNEQFF. The DNA of the CDR3 is TGCAGTGCCAAGATTGGGGCCCTAGCGGGAGGGGGCAATGAGCAGTTCTTC.

CDR3 coding DNA: TGTGCCAGCAGCTTCAGGGGGTTGAACTATGGCTACACCTTC. This sequence encodes CASSFRGLNYGYTF. This chain connects TRBV7-9 to TRBJ1-2, with TRBD1 matching over 7 bases. V trimming: 3 bases; J trimming: 2 bases; junction bases outside the gene matches: 3. Germline CDR1 is SEHNR and CDR2 is FQNEAQ (reference sequence). This CDR3 has 14 residues.

This chain joins TRBV19 and TRBJ2-5; D could derive from TRBD1 or TRBD2 (5 bases each). The V end lost 1 base, the J end lost 5 bases, and 11 bases lay between the germline ends. This CDR3 is 14 amino acids long. Germline loops: CDR1 LNHDA, CDR2 SQIVND (reference sequence). The CDR3 DNA is TGTGCCAGTAGTATAGGGGGGATTGGCGAGACCCAGTACTTC. Its protein product is CASSIGGIGETQYF.

The rearrangement joins TRBV2 to TRBJ1-2; 10 positions match TRBD1. Trimming took 4 bases from V and 6 from J; bases not matched to a gene: 2. The CDR3 extends over 13 amino acids. Looked up from germline, CDR1 is SNHLY and CDR2 is FYNNEI. Here the CDR3 reads CASSATGGDGYTF. As DNA, the CDR3 is TGTGCCAGCAGTGCGACAGGGGGCGATGGCTACACCTTC.

The chain has TRBV19 and TRBJ1-1; 7 nucleotides line up with TRBD1. CDR1 is LNHDA, CDR2 SQIVND, per germline (reference sequence). This CDR3 is 15 amino acids long. The V gene end was trimmed by 3 bases and the J gene end by 0 bases; junction bases not matched to a gene: 4. The CDR3 coding sequence is TGTGCCAGTAGTATTTCGGGACAGATGAACACTGAAGCTTTCTTT. Its translation is CASSISGQMNTEAFF. The whole variable domain, filled in from reference TRBV19 and TRBJ1-1, reads DGGITQSPKYLFRKEGQNVTLSCEQNLNHDAMYWYRQDPGQGLRLIYYSQIVNDFQKGDIAEGYSVSREKKESFPLTVTSAQKNPTAFYLCASSISGQMNTEAFFGQGTRLTVV.

The J gene is TRBJ1-5, the V gene TRBV19; 7 bases map to TRBD1. Losses at the gene ends were 5 bases for V and 4 bases for J; bases not matched to a gene: 2. CDR3 length: 13 amino acids. The germline V gene encodes CDR1 LNHDA and CDR2 SQIVND (reference sequence). The CDR3 bases are TGTGCCAGTAGTGGGACAGAGAATCAGCCCCAGCATTTT. Protein product: CASSGTENQPQHF.

The chain employs TRBV27 and TRBJ1-2; no clear D gene. Germline CDR1 and CDR2: MNHEY and SMNVEV (reference sequence). Deletions cut 2 bases from V and 4 bases from J, with 14 bases between. The CDR3 totals 15 residues. The CDR3 bases are TGTGCCAGCAGTTTACGTTCCCTCGGAAGCTATGGCTACACCTTC. It codes for CASSLRSLGSYGYTF.

J is TRBJ2-3 and V is TRBV28; possible D gene TRBD2, 6 bases. Germline V lookup: CDR1 MDHEN, CDR2 SYDVKM. The CDR3 contains 12 residues. Trimming took 5 bases from V and 11 from J, leaving 14 bases between them. The chain's CDR3 is CASSPQRVQQYF. In DNA form, the CDR3 reads TGTGCCAGCAGTCCCCAGCGGGTTCAGCAGTATTTT.

This chain connects TRBV19 to TRBJ1-1, with D tentatively TRBD1 (5 bases). The CDR3 extends over 15 amino acids. Germline loops: CDR1 LNHDA, CDR2 SQIVND (reference sequence). V shed 7 bases and J shed 0 bases, with 15 bases lying between them. DNA for the CDR3: TGTGCCAGTACCCCTGGGGGGGGGGTGAACACTGAAGCTTTCTTT. It encodes CASTPGGGVNTEAFF.

This clonotype was found a few times. V and J are TRBV19 and TRBJ2-3, with 10 bases fitting TRBD2. Germline CDR1 reads LNHDA; CDR2 reads SQIVND (reference sequence). CDR3 length: 15 residues. Trimming cost V 5 bases and J 5 bases; bases outside gene matches: 7. The CDR3 DNA reads TGTGCCAGTAGTTCTTCTAGCGGGAGAAAAGATACGCAGTATTTT. Its protein product is CASSSSSGRKDTQYF.

This clonotype was seen a handful of times. The chain uses TRBV20-1 and TRBJ2-3, with D perhaps being TRBD1 or TRBD2 (5 bases each). The CDR3 loop spans 16 amino acids. V gave up 5 bases and J gave up 2 bases, with 20 bases separating them. CDR1 is DFQATT, CDR2 SNEGSKA, per germline (reference sequence). CDR3 sequence reads: CSAPRWGGTNTDTQYF. CDR3 nucleotide sequence: TGCAGTGCTCCAAGATGGGGTGGGACCAACACAGATACGCAGTATTTT.

The V gene is TRBV12-3 or TRBV12-4, the J gene TRBJ2-3; unclear D gene. The CDR3 has 12 amino acids. V shed 4 bases and J shed 6 bases, with 8 bases lying between them. The CDR3 spells CASSSVADTQYF. For the CDR3, the DNA is TGTGCCAGCAGTTCTGTGGCGGATACGCAGTATTTT.

The chain combines TRBV20-1 with TRBJ2-5; no clear D. Germline V gene lookup returns CDR1 DFQATT and CDR2 SNEGSKA (reference sequence). CDR3 length equals 13 residues. Trimming left V 2 bases short and J 2 bases short, with 9 bases between. The CDR3 loop reads CSARNWQQETQYF. CDR3 DNA sequence: TGCAGTGCTAGAAATTGGCAGCAAGAGACCCAGTACTTC.